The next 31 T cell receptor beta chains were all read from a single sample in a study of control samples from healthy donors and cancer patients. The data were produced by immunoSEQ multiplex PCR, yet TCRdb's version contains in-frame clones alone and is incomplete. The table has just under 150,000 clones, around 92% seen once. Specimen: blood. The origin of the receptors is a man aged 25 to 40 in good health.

CDR3 region: CASSYSTGRREQFF. The DNA of the CDR3 is TGTGCCAGCAGTTACTCGACCGGTCGCCGTGAGCAGTTCTTC. The chain joins TRBV6-6 to TRBJ2-1; D gene uncertain. The CDR3 covers 14 residues. CDR1 is MNHNY and CDR2 is SVGAGI in the germline V gene (reference sequence). Trimming took off 0 bases at V and 9 bases at J, with 12 bases between the two ends.

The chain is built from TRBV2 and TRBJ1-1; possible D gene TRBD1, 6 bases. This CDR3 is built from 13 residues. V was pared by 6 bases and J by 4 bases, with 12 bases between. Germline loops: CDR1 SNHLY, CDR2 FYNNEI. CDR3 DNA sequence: TGTGCCAGCAGCCAGGACAGCTTCACTGAAGCTTTCTTT. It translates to CASSQDSFTEAFF.

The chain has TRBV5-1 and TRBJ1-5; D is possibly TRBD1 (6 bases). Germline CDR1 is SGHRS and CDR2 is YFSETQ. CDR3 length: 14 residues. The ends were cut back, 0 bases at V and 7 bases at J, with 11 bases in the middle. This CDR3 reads CASSLVPGDQPQHF. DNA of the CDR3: TGCGCCAGCAGCTTGGTCCCAGGGGACCAGCCCCAGCATTTT.

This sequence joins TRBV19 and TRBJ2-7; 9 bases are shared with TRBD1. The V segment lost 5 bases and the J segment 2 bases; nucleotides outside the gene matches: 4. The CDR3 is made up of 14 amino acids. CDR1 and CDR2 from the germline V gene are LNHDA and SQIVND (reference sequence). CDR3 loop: CASSHGTGPYEQYF. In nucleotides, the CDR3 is TGTGCCAGTAGTCACGGGACAGGGCCCTACGAGCAGTACTTC.

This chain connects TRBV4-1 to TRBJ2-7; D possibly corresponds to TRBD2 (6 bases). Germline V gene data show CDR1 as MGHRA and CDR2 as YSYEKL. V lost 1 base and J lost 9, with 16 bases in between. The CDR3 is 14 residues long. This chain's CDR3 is CASSQGAGSSGQYF. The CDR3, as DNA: TGCGCCAGCAGCCAAGGGGCGGGGAGCTCCGGGCAGTACTTC.

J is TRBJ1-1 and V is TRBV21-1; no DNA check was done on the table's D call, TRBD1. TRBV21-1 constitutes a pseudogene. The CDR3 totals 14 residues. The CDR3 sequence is CASSKTGTNTEAFF. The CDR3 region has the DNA TGTGCCAGCAGCAAGACAGGGACCAACACTGAAGCTTTCTTT.

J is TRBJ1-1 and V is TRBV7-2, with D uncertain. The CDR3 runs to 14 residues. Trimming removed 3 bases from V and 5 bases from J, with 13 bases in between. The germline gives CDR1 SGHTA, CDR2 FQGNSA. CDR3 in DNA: TGTGCCAGCAGCTTTCAGGCCCCGGGGACTGAAGCTTTCTTT. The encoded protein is CASSFQAPGTEAFF.

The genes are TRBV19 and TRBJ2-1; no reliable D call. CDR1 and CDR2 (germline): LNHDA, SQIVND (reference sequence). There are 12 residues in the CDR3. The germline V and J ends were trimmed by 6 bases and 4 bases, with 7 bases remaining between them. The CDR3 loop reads CASSTDYNEQFF. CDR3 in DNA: TGTGCCAGTAGCACCGATTACAATGAGCAGTTCTTC.

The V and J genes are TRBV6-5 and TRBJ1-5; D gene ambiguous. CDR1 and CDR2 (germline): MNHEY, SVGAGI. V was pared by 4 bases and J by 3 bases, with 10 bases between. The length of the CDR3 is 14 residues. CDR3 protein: CASSFSGPNQPQHF. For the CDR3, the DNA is TGTGCCAGCAGTTTCTCCGGGCCCAATCAGCCCCAGCATTTT.

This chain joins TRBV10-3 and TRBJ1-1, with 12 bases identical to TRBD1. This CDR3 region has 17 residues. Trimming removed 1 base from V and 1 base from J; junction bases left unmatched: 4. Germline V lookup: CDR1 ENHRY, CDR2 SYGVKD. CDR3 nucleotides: TGTGCCATCAGTGAGTGGGGACAGGGGGCCGGGAACACTGAAGCTTTCTTT. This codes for CAISEWGQGAGNTEAFF.

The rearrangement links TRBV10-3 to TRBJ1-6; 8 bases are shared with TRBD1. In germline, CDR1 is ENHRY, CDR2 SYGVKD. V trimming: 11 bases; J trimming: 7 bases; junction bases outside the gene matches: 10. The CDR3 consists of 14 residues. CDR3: CAARPTGDNSPLHF. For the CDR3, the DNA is TGTGCCGCCCGCCCGACAGGGGACAATTCACCCCTCCACTTT.

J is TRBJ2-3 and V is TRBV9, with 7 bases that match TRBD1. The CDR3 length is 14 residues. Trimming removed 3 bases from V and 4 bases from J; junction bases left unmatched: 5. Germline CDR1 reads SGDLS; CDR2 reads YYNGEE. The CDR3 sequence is CASSDRQGPDTQYF. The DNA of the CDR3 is TGTGCCAGCAGCGATCGACAGGGACCAGATACGCAGTATTTT.

CDR3 nucleotide sequence: TGTGCCAGCAGCCCGCGACTAGCGGGGGCCGTAGGGACCCAGTACTTC. Its translation: CASSPRLAGAVGTQYF. The chain carries TRBV11-2 and TRBJ2-5, with 12 bases fitting TRBD2. The ends lost 5 bases at V and 7 bases at J; junction bases unmatched: 11. CDR3 length: 16 amino acids. Germline V gene data show CDR1 as SGHAT and CDR2 as FQNNGV.

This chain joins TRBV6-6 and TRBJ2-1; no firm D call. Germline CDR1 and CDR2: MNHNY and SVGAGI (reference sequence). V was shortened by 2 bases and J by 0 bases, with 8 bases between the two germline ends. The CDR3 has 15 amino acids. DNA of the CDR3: TGTGCCAGCAGTTACGGGAAGAGCTCCTACAATGAGCAGTTCTTC. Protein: CASSYGKSSYNEQFF.

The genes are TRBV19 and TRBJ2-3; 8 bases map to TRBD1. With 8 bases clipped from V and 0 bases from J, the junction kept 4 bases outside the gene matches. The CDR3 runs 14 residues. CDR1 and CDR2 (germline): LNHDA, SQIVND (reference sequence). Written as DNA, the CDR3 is TGTGCCAGTTCAGGGGGCGGTAGCACAGATACGCAGTATTTT. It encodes CASSGGGSTDTQYF.

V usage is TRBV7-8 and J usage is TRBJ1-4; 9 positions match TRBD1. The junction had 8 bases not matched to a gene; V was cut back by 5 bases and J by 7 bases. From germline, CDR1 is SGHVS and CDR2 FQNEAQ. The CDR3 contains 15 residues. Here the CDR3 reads CASSIGTGLGEKLFF. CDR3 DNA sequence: TGTGCCAGCAGCATTGGGACAGGGTTAGGTGAAAAACTGTTTTTT.

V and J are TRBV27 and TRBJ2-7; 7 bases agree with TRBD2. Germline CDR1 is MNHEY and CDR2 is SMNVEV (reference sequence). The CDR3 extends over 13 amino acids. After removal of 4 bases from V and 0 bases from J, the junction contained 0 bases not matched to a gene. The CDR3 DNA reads TGTGCCAGCAGTTCGGGGGGCTCCTACGAGCAGTACTTC. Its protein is CASSSGGSYEQYF.

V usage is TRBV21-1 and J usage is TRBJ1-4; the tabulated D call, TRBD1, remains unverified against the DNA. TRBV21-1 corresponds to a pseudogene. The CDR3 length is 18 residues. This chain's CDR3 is CASSKEGALFRTNEKLFF. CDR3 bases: TGTGCCAGCAGCAAAGAGGGGGCTCTTTTTAGAACTAATGAAAAACTGTTTTTT.

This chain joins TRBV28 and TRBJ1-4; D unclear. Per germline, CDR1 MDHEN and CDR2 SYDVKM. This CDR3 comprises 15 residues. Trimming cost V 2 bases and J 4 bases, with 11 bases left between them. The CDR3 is CASSLTGSHNEKLFF. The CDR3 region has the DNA TGTGCCAGCAGTTTAACGGGCAGCCATAATGAAAAACTGTTTTTT. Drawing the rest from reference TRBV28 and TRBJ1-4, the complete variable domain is DVKVTQSSRYLVKRTGEKVFLECVQDMDHENMFWYRQDPGLGLRLIYFSYDVKMKEKGDIPEGYSVSREKKERFSLILESASTNQTSMYLCASSLTGSHNEKLFFGSGTQLSVL.

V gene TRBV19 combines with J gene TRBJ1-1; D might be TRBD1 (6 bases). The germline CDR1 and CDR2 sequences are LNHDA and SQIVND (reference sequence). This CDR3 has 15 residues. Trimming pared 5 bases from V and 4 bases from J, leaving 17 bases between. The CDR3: CASSWGTGKGTEAFF. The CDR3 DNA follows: TGTGCCAGTAGTTGGGGAACAGGGAAGGGCACTGAAGCTTTCTTT. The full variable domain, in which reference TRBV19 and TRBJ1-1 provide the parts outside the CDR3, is DGGITQSPKYLFRKEGQNVTLSCEQNLNHDAMYWYRQDPGQGLRLIYYSQIVNDFQKGDIAEGYSVSREKKESFPLTVTSAQKNPTAFYLCASSWGTGKGTEAFFGQGTRLTVV.

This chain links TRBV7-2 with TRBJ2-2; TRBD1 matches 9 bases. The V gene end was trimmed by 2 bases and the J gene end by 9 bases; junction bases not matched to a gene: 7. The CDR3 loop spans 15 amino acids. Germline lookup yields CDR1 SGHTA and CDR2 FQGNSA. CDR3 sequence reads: CASSLSGQGSRELFF. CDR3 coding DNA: TGTGCCAGCAGCTTATCTGGACAGGGGTCCCGGGAGCTGTTTTTT.

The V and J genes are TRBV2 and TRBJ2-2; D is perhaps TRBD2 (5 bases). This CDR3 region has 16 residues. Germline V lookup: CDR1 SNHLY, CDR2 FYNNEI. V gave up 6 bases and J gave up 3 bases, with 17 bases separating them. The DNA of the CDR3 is TGTGCCAGCAGCCCAGTCGAGCGGTGGGACACCGGGGAGCTGTTTTTT. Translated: CASSPVERWDTGELFF.

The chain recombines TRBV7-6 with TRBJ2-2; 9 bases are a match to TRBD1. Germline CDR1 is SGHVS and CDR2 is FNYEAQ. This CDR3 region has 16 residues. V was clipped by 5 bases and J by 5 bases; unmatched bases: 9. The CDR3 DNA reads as TGTGCCAGCAGCGATACCGGGACAGGGCAAACCGGGGAGCTGTTTTTT. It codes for CASSDTGTGQTGELFF.

The CDR3 nucleotides are TGTGCCAGCAGTTCCGGGACAGGGGGCTGGACTGGGGCCAACGTCCTGACTTTC. Translating it yields CASSSGTGGWTGANVLTF. The rearrangement links TRBV2 to TRBJ2-6, with 12 bases fitting TRBD1. The CDR3 totals 18 residues. The junction had 7 bases not matched to a gene; V was cut back by 5 bases and J by 2 bases. The germline V gene has CDR1 SNHLY and CDR2 FYNNEI. The full variable domain, completed using reference TRBV2 and TRBJ2-6, is EPEVTQTPSHQVTQMGQEVILRCVPISNHLYFYWYRQILGQKVEFLVSFYNNEISEKSEIFDDQFSVERPDGSNFTLKIRSTKLEDSAMYFCASSSGTGGWTGANVLTFGAGSRLTVL.

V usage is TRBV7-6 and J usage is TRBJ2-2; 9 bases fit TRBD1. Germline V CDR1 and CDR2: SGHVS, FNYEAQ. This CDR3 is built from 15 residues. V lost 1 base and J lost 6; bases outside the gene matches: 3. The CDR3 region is CASSLVHRGPGELFF. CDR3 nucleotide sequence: TGTGCCAGCAGCTTAGTCCACAGGGGGCCCGGGGAGCTGTTTTTT.

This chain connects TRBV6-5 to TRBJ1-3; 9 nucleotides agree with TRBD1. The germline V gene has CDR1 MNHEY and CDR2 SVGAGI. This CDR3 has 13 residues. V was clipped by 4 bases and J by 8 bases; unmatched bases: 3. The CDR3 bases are TGTGCCAGCAGTTCGGACAGGGGATACACCATATATTTT. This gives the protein CASSSDRGYTIYF.

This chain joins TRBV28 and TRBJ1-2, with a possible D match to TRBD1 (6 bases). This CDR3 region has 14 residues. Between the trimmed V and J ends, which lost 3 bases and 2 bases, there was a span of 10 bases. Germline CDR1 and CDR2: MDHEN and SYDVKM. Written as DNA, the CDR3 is TGTGCCAGCAGTTTTATACAGGGAAACTATGGCTACACCTTC. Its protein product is CASSFIQGNYGYTF.

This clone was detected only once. CDR3 DNA sequence: TGCAGCGTTGCGGCCGGGACAGGGGGGTCCTTCTACGAGCAGTACTTC. Translating gives CSVAAGTGGSFYEQYF. The chain is built from TRBV29-1 and TRBJ2-7; 11 bases align to TRBD1. Germline V gene sequence: CDR1 SQVTM, CDR2 ANQGSEA. This CDR3 spans 16 amino acids. V was clipped by 4 bases and J by 3 bases; unmatched bases: 11.

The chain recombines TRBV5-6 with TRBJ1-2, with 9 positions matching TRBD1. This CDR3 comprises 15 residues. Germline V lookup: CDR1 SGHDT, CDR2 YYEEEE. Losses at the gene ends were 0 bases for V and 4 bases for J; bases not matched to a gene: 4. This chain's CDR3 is CASSLATGGSYGYTF. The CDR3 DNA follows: TGTGCCAGCAGCTTGGCGACAGGGGGGAGCTATGGCTACACCTTC.

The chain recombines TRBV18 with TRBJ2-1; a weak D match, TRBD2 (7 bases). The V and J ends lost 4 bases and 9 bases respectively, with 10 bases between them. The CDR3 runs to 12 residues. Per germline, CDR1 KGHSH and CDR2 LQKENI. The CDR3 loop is CASSHAGAEQFF. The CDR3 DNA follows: TGTGCCAGCTCACACGCGGGGGCTGAGCAGTTCTTC.

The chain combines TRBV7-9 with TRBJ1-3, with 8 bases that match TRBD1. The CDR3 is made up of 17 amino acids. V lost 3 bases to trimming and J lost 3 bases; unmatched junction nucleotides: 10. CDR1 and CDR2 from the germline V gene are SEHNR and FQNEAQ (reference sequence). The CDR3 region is CASSFSTLDRGGNTIYF. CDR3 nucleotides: TGTGCCAGCAGCTTCTCGACACTTGACAGGGGTGGAAACACCATATATTTT.